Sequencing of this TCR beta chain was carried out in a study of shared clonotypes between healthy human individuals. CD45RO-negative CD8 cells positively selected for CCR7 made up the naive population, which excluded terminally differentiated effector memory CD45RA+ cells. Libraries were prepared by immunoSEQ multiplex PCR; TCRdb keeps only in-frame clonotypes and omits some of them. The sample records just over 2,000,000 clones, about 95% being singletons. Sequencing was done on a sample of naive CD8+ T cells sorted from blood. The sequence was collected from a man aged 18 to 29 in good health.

In DNA form, the CDR3 reads TGCGCCAGCAGCCAGGCGGACTCCGGCTCTGGAAACACCATATATTTT. The encoded protein is CASSQADSGSGNTIYF. The chain uses TRBV4-3 and TRBJ1-3; no definite D call. The V gene lost 3 bases and the J gene lost 0 bases, with 12 bases spanning the gap. CDR1 is LGHNA and CDR2 is YSLEER in the germline V gene. The CDR3 is 16 amino acids.